This T cell receptor (beta chain) stems from a study of early T cells in non-severe SARS-CoV-2 infection. This clonotype was observed many times. Using its own MiXCR run on the 5' RACE reads, TCRdb lists one record per CDR3 protein. This table holds tens of thousands of distinct CDR3 sequences, approximately 9% found once. The CDR3 is 14 amino acids. V lost 3 bases to trimming and J lost 1 base, with 8 bases between them. Germline CDR1 ENHRY, CDR2 SYGVKD. This chain connects TRBV10-3 to TRBJ2-3; D gene unclear. Source: whole blood, taken at baseline. The clonotype was recovered from an adult who was a healthcare worker with PCR-confirmed SARS-CoV-2 infection or an uninfected control (not recorded which). The CDR3 loop reads CAISDQEGTDTQYF. The CDR3, as DNA: TGTGCCATCAGTGATCAGGAAGGCACAGATACGCAGTATTTT.